Presented here are 31 T cell receptor beta chains from one specimen sequenced in a study of blood T cell repertoires in COVID-19. Clones were read by immunoSEQ multiplex PCR, and TCRdb kept only the in-frame ones, dropping some. The sample consists of about 150,000 clones, about four fifths of them appearing once. Material: peripheral blood. The receptors were sampled from a woman in her 70s who had recovered from COVID-19.

This clone was recorded only once. The gene calls are TRBV6-5 and TRBJ1-4; 10 positions agree with TRBD1. There are 14 residues in the CDR3. CDR1 is MNHEY, CDR2 SVGAGI, per germline. The trim removed 5 bases at V and 7 bases at J, leaving 4 bases unmatched. The CDR3 sequence is CASSRTGGLEKLFF. DNA for the CDR3: TGTGCCAGCAGTCGGACAGGGGGGCTTGAAAAACTGTTTTTT.

In its sample, this clone was seen once. The chain employs TRBV5-1 and TRBJ1-1; D is possibly TRBD1 (5 bases). CDR3 length equals 15 residues. The germline V and J ends were trimmed by 0 bases and 7 bases, with 16 bases remaining between them. The V gene's germline CDR1 is SGHRS and CDR2 YFSETQ. CDR3 nucleotides: TGCGCCAGCAGCTTGGCCCAGGGACTGGGGGTTGAAGCTTTCTTT. Translation: CASSLAQGLGVEAFF.

In this sample, this clone turned up once. The chain employs TRBV5-1 and TRBJ1-6; 8 nucleotides match TRBD1. The germline V gene has CDR1 SGHRS and CDR2 YFSETQ. The CDR3 is made up of 15 amino acids. V lost 0 bases, J lost 9 bases, and 5 bases stayed unmatched. The CDR3 DNA is TGCGCCAGCAGCTTGGGGCAGGGGGCCAGTTCACCCCTCCACTTT. Residues: CASSLGQGASSPLHF.

The genes are TRBV18 and TRBJ2-2, with 9 bases lining up with TRBD1. Per germline, CDR1 KGHSH and CDR2 LQKENI. Unmatched junction bases numbered 8, after V lost 3 bases and J lost 6 bases. The CDR3 loop spans 16 amino acids. The CDR3 reads CASSPNSGQGSGELFF. CDR3 in DNA: TGTGCCAGCTCACCGAACTCCGGACAGGGGTCCGGGGAGCTGTTTTTT. Looking up the rest from reference TRBV18 and TRBJ2-2 gives the full variable domain: NAGVMQNPRHLVRRRGQEARLRCSPMKGHSHVYWYRQLPEEGLKFMVYLQKENIIDESGMPKERFSAEFPKEGPSILRIQQVVRGDSAAYFCASSPNSGQGSGELFFGEGSRLTVL.

This clone appeared once. The chain joins TRBV3-1 (or the pseudogene TRBV3-2) to TRBJ1-2; D gene ambiguous. CDR1 is LGHDT, CDR2 YNNKEL, per germline (reference sequence). With 2 bases removed from V and 5 bases from J, the gap between germline ends came to 9 bases. This CDR3 has 13 residues. This CDR3 reads CASSQTHGYGYTF. For the CDR3, the DNA is TGTGCCAGCAGCCAAACCCACGGTTATGGCTACACCTTC.

This chain connects TRBV10-3 to TRBJ1-3; 8 bases are a match to TRBD1. From germline, CDR1 is ENHRY and CDR2 SYGVKD. The CDR3 sequence is 16 residues long. The junction had 14 bases not matched to a gene; V was cut back by 6 bases and J by 7 bases. CDR3 nucleotides: TGTGCCATCAGCCCTAACAGGGGGTCAGATGGGAACACCATATATTTT. Its protein product is CAISPNRGSDGNTIYF.

This clone came up many times. The rearrangement uses TRBV4-1 and TRBJ2-1; 8 bases are shared with TRBD2. Germline assignment: CDR1 MGHRA and CDR2 YSYEKL. V was pared by 1 base and J by 2 bases, with 10 bases of the junction left unmatched. The CDR3 runs 18 residues. The DNA for the CDR3 is TGCGCCAGCAGCCAAGGTAGCGGGGTCCGGCCCCCCTACAATGAGCAGTTCTTC. Translation: CASSQGSGVRPPYNEQFF.

The gene calls are TRBV10-1 and TRBJ2-2; TRBD2 matches 8 bases. Germline CDR1 reads WNHNN; CDR2 reads SYGVQD (reference sequence). This CDR3 contains 15 residues. Unmatched junction bases numbered 4, after V lost 3 bases and J lost 4 bases. The CDR3 protein is CASSDPGGPTGELFF. The CDR3 DNA reads as TGCGCCAGCAGTGACCCGGGGGGGCCCACCGGGGAGCTGTTTTTT.

The rearrangement uses TRBV19 and TRBJ1-1; the D gene is possibly TRBD1 (6 bases). CDR1 and CDR2 (germline): LNHDA, SQIVND (reference sequence). The CDR3 contains 14 residues. Trimming pared 6 bases from V and 4 bases from J, leaving 15 bases between. The CDR3 protein is CASRVGGLSTEAFF. In DNA form, the CDR3 reads TGTGCCAGTAGGGTCGGGGGGCTGAGCACTGAAGCTTTCTTT.

This chain joins TRBV4-3 and TRBJ2-3, with 7 positions matching TRBD2. This CDR3 spans 15 amino acids. Germline CDR1 reads LGHNA; CDR2 reads YSLEER. V shed 1 base, J shed 6 bases, and the junction held 7 bases outside the gene matches. CDR3 in DNA: TGCGCCAGCAGCCAAGTGGGAGGGTTGCGGGATACGCAGTATTTT. Residues: CASSQVGGLRDTQYF.

The gene calls are TRBV29-1 and TRBJ1-2; possibly TRBD1 for D (6 bases). The CDR3 length is 12 residues. Trimming removed 1 base from V and 8 bases from J, with 11 bases in between. Germline V lookup: CDR1 SQVTM, CDR2 ANQGSEA. The CDR3 DNA sequence: TGCAGCGTTGAAGGAGGGGGACGGGGCTACACCTTC. Its protein is CSVEGGGRGYTF.

This clone appeared once. The chain is built from TRBV18 and TRBJ1-2; D is possibly TRBD1 (5 bases). V was cut by 1 base and J by 8 bases, with 17 bases left in between. The CDR3 is made up of 15 amino acids. Germline values: CDR1 KGHSH, CDR2 LQKENI. The CDR3 region has the DNA TGTGCCAGCTCACCACAAATCAGGGTCCCCGGGGGCTACACCTTC. Protein product: CASSPQIRVPGGYTF.

V usage is TRBV2 and J usage is TRBJ2-5; D is perhaps TRBD2 (7 bases). Between the trimmed V and J ends, which lost 3 bases and 1 base, there was a span of 15 bases. Germline CDR1 reads SNHLY; CDR2 reads FYNNEI. The CDR3 consists of 16 residues. CDR3 residues: CASSDGRGGAQETQYF. The CDR3 region has the DNA TGTGCCAGCAGTGATGGGCGAGGGGGGGCCCAAGAGACCCAGTACTTC. The full variable domain, its missing parts supplied by reference TRBV2 and TRBJ2-5, is EPEVTQTPSHQVTQMGQEVILRCVPISNHLYFYWYRQILGQKVEFLVSFYNNEISEKSEIFDDQFSVERPDGSNFTLKIRSTKLEDSAMYFCASSDGRGGAQETQYFGPGTRLLVL.

Concerning this clone: This same CDR3 is encoded by further DNA sequences in the sample. This chain joins TRBV5-1 and TRBJ2-3; 12 bases line up with TRBD2. The germline V gene has CDR1 SGHRS and CDR2 YFSETQ. The CDR3 runs 16 residues. Unmatched junction bases numbered 1, after V lost 0 bases and J lost 2 bases. The CDR3 bases are TGCGCCAGCAGCTTGGGACTAGCGGGAGCCACAGATACGCAGTATTTT. Amino acids: CASSLGLAGATDTQYF.

This chain joins TRBV12-3 or TRBV12-4 and TRBJ2-7; TRBD2 might be the D (5 bases). There are 13 residues in the CDR3. V was cut by 7 bases and J by 0 bases, with 10 bases left in between. The CDR3 sequence is CASTPGYSYEQYF. The CDR3 DNA sequence: TGTGCCAGCACCCCGGGGTACTCCTACGAGCAGTACTTC.

V usage is TRBV7-2 and J usage is TRBJ2-3, with TRBD2 matching over 9 bases. The CDR3 is 15 amino acids. Germline V gene lookup returns CDR1 SGHTA and CDR2 FQGNSA. The ends lost 8 bases at V and 6 bases at J; junction bases unmatched: 12. CDR3 protein: CASHGSGRTRDTQYF. The CDR3 nucleotides read TGTGCCAGCCACGGGAGCGGGAGGACACGGGATACGCAGTATTTT.

This clone was observed a single time. V gene TRBV6-5 combines with J gene TRBJ1-3; 8 bases are shared with TRBD1. V lost 6 bases and J lost 2; bases outside the gene matches: 3. Germline CDR1 and CDR2: MNHEY and SVGAGI. The CDR3 totals 14 residues. The chain's CDR3 is CASRPTGAGNTIYF. Here the CDR3 DNA reads TGTGCCAGCAGACCGACAGGGGCTGGAAACACCATATATTTT.

The sample holds a few counts of this clone. The rearrangement uses TRBV6-1 and TRBJ1-4; D unresolved. With 0 bases removed from V and 2 bases from J, the gap between germline ends came to 10 bases. The CDR3 covers 16 residues. The germline CDR1 and CDR2 sequences are MNHNS and SASEGT. CDR3 sequence reads: CASSEAWRQTNEKLFF. In nucleotides, the CDR3 is TGTGCCAGCAGTGAAGCTTGGCGGCAGACTAATGAAAAACTGTTTTTT.

The CDR3 sequence is CASSPRWTGRDEQFF. CDR3 coding DNA: TGTGCCAGCAGCCCCAGGTGGACAGGGCGCGATGAGCAGTTCTTC. This chain connects TRBV11-3 to TRBJ2-1; TRBD1 agrees at 8 bases. Trimming at V came to 5 bases and at J to 8 bases, leaving 11 bases not matched to a gene. The germline V gene encodes CDR1 SGHNT and CDR2 YENEEA. The CDR3 is 15 residues long.

This clone appeared once. V usage is TRBV28 and J usage is TRBJ2-3; tentative D call: TRBD1 (6 bases). CDR1 and CDR2 from the germline V gene are MDHEN and SYDVKM. The CDR3 runs to 15 residues. Trimming cost V 2 bases and J 6 bases, with 15 bases left between them. In nucleotides, the CDR3 is TGTGCCAGCAGTTTACAAGGGGGTACCTGGGATACGCAGTATTTT. It specifies CASSLQGGTWDTQYF.

DNA for the CDR3: TGTGCCAGCTCCCCCAACGTCCAGGGTCTAGGGGAGCTGTTTTTT. It codes for CASSPNVQGLGELFF. This rearrangement joins TRBV18 to TRBJ2-2; possible D gene TRBD1, 5 bases. Between the trimmed V and J ends, which lost 6 bases and 8 bases, there was a span of 19 bases. The CDR3 runs to 15 residues. The germline gives CDR1 KGHSH, CDR2 LQKENI.

This clone has just one count. The rearrangement links TRBV18 to TRBJ1-2, with D tentatively TRBD1 (5 bases). Germline V gene sequence: CDR1 KGHSH, CDR2 LQKENI. There are 15 residues in the CDR3. Deletions cut 0 bases from V and 4 bases from J, with 12 bases between. Here the CDR3 DNA reads TGTGCCAGCTCACCACCGGGCAGGGTCGGCTATGGCTACACCTTC. Its translation: CASSPPGRVGYGYTF. The whole variable domain, filled in from reference TRBV18 and TRBJ1-2, reads NAGVMQNPRHLVRRRGQEARLRCSPMKGHSHVYWYRQLPEEGLKFMVYLQKENIIDESGMPKERFSAEFPKEGPSILRIQQVVRGDSAAYFCASSPPGRVGYGYTFGSGTRLTVV.

The chain carries TRBV4-1 and TRBJ2-7, with 13 bases aligning to TRBD2. Germline V CDR1 and CDR2: MGHRA, YSYEKL. CDR3 length: 19 residues. Germline trimming cut 1 base from V and 2 bases from J; bases unmatched to any gene: 11. CDR3 sequence: CASSQARGTSGTTTYEQYF. The CDR3 bases are TGCGCCAGCAGCCAAGCACGGGGGACTAGCGGGACTACCACCTACGAGCAGTACTTC.

The chain joins TRBV7-2 to TRBJ2-7; no firm D call. This CDR3 is built from 13 residues. The ends were cut back, 1 base at V and 3 bases at J, with 7 bases in the middle. Germline CDR1 is SGHTA and CDR2 is FQGNSA. The CDR3: CASSLGAFYEQYF. The DNA for the CDR3 is TGTGCCAGCAGCTTAGGGGCATTCTACGAGCAGTACTTC.

The CDR3 DNA reads TGTGCCAGCTCACAGGGGACAGGGCGTGAAAAACTGTTTTTT. Protein: CASSQGTGREKLFF. This chain uses TRBV18 with TRBJ1-4, with 9 bases matching TRBD1. The CDR3 length is 14 residues. CDR1 is KGHSH, CDR2 LQKENI, per germline. With 4 bases clipped from V and 7 bases from J, the junction kept 4 bases outside the gene matches.

This rearrangement joins TRBV5-6 to TRBJ1-2; D not resolved. Germline V gene lookup returns CDR1 SGHDT and CDR2 YYEEEE. There are 12 residues in the CDR3. The V gene lost 1 base and the J gene lost 8 bases, with 9 bases spanning the gap. The DNA of the CDR3 is TGTGCCAGCAGCTTGTATACGAGGGGCTACACCTTC. This encodes CASSLYTRGYTF.

The rearrangement links TRBV29-1 to TRBJ2-2; no reliable D call. This CDR3 spans 14 amino acids. Germline lookup yields CDR1 SQVTM and CDR2 ANQGSEA. The V gene lost 7 bases and the J gene lost 1 base, with 13 bases spanning the gap. In DNA, the CDR3 is TGCAGCGCGCTCGGCGCAGGGAACACCGGGGAGCTGTTTTTT. Protein: CSALGAGNTGELFF.

There are a few counts of this clone. The chain recombines TRBV7-2 with TRBJ2-3, with 11 bases matching TRBD2. The length of the CDR3 is 16 residues. V lost 5 bases to trimming and J lost 1 base; unmatched junction nucleotides: 5. Germline assignment: CDR1 SGHTA and CDR2 FQGNSA. The CDR3 sequence is CASSPPGLAGTDTQYF. The CDR3 region has the DNA TGTGCCAGCAGCCCTCCGGGACTAGCGGGCACAGATACGCAGTATTTT.

Notes on this clone: The conserved phenylalanine or tryptophan is not found at the CDR3 terminus, so this likely reflects a read error. This chain links TRBV7-2 with TRBJ1-2; 8 nucleotides agree with TRBD1. CDR1 is SGHTA and CDR2 is FQGNSA in the germline V gene. This CDR3 has 17 residues. Germline trimming cut 5 bases from V and 5 bases from J; bases unmatched to any gene: 16. The CDR3, as DNA: TGTGCCAGCAGCCCAGAGCCTAGCAGGACAGGGCGGTATGGCTACACCCTC. It translates to CASSPEPSRTGRYGYTL.

This chain connects TRBV7-9 to TRBJ1-1, with TRBD1 identical over 9 bases. This CDR3 spans 14 amino acids. Germline assignment: CDR1 SEHNR and CDR2 FQNEAQ (reference sequence). V trimming: 2 bases; J trimming: 5 bases; junction bases outside the gene matches: 3. The DNA for the CDR3 is TGTGCCAGCAGCTTACGGGACAGGGTGACTGAAGCTTTCTTT. As protein: CASSLRDRVTEAFF. The whole variable domain, remainder taken from reference TRBV7-9 and TRBJ1-1, is DTGVSQNPRHKITKRGQNVTFRCDPISEHNRLYWYRQTLGQGPEFLTYFQNEAQLEKSRLLSDRFSAERPKGSFSTLEIQRTEQGDSAMYLCASSLRDRVTEAFFGQGTRLTVV.

The J gene is TRBJ2-7, the V gene TRBV19, with a possible D match to TRBD1 (6 bases). The length of the CDR3 is 14 residues. The ends were cut back, 3 bases at V and 0 bases at J, with 9 bases in the middle. Germline lookup yields CDR1 LNHDA and CDR2 SQIVND (reference sequence). Here the CDR3 reads CASSIMDSSYEQYF. In DNA, the CDR3 is TGTGCCAGTAGTATCATGGACAGCTCCTACGAGCAGTACTTC.